This T cell receptor (beta chain) derives from a study of Ad26.COV2.S vaccination and SARS-CoV-2 variants. The assay was immunoSEQ multiplex PCR, and TCRdb's table has in-frame clones only and misses some. The sample contains 350,000 to 400,000 clones, approximately 90% of which appear only once. Documented treatment: around 19 received Ad26.COV2.S at low or high dose, single or two shots; several received placebo; per-sample allocation not given. Day 63 following the first vaccine or placebo injection was when the samples were taken. Whoever gave the sample was an adult aged 18-55 years in Boston. The V gene lost 3 bases and the J gene lost 9 bases, with 9 bases spanning the gap. CDR3 length: 12 residues. In germline, CDR1 is MGHRA, CDR2 YSYEKL.

The chain joins TRBV4-1 to TRBJ2-1; D ambiguous. The source material was peripheral blood, sampled in a trial of Ad26.COV2.S vaccine versus placebo. This clonotype was sampled from a person aged 18-65 years who received the Ad26.COV2.S COVID-19 vaccine or a placebo. The CDR3 protein is CASSQVRSEQFF. The DNA for the CDR3 is TGCGCCAGCAGCCAGGTCCGAAGTGAGCAGTTCTTC.